Presented here are 9 T cell receptor beta chains from one specimen sequenced in a study of blood T cell repertoires in COVID-19. TCRdb's table, derived via immunoSEQ multiplex PCR, lists solely in-frame clones and lacks some. The profile shows tens of thousands of clones, around 89% of them singletons. What was sequenced was peripheral blood. The receptor set was obtained from a middle-aged man with COVID-19, enrolled during active disease.

This chain links TRBV3-1 (or the pseudogene TRBV3-2) with TRBJ2-2; 9 bases match TRBD2. The CDR3 covers 16 residues. The germline CDR1 and CDR2 sequences are LGHDT and YNNKEL (reference sequence). Unmatched junction bases numbered 5, after V lost 4 bases and J lost 2 bases. Written as DNA, the CDR3 is TGTGCCAGCAGCCTGGGACTAGCACTAAACACCGGGGAGCTGTTTTTT. It encodes CASSLGLALNTGELFF.

The V and J genes are TRBV6-5 and TRBJ1-2; unclear D gene. There are 15 residues in the CDR3. Trimming removed 6 bases from V and 0 bases from J, with 14 bases in between. Germline CDR1 is MNHEY and CDR2 is SVGAGI. CDR3 DNA sequence: TGTGCCAGCAGCTACATAGAGGGAGCTAACTATGGCTACACCTTC. Amino acids: CASSYIEGANYGYTF.

In regard to this clone: Mismatch with germline at one junction end may stem from a read error. The gene calls are TRBV7-7 and TRBJ2-5, with 10 bases matching TRBD2. This CDR3 is built from 13 residues. CDR1 is SSHAT, CDR2 FNYEAQ, per germline (reference sequence). CDR3 region: CASSLSGGATQYF. The CDR3 nucleotides are TGTGCTAGCAGCTTAAGCGGGGGGGCCACCCAGTACTTC.

V is TRBV6-1 and J is TRBJ1-4; the match to TRBD1 covers 10 bases. The CDR3 length is 18 residues. Germline V gene sequence: CDR1 MNHNS, CDR2 SASEGT. Trimming took 2 bases from V and 1 from J; bases not matched to a gene: 7. In DNA form, the CDR3 reads TGTGCCAGCAGTGAAATGACAGGGGGCTTTCTAACTAATGAAAAACTGTTTTTT. Translated: CASSEMTGGFLTNEKLFF.

The chain uses TRBV29-1 and TRBJ1-1; perhaps TRBD1 as D (6 bases). The CDR3 spans 13 residues. Trimming left V 6 bases short and J 6 bases short, with 17 bases between. Germline CDR1 reads SQVTM; CDR2 reads ANQGSEA. The chain's CDR3 is CSVDGGRSSEAFF. CDR3 bases: TGCAGCGTCGATGGGGGCAGATCGTCTGAAGCTTTCTTT.

The chain combines TRBV18 with TRBJ2-1, with TRBD1 as a possible D gene (6 bases). Trimming shortened V by 4 bases and J by 4 bases, and 14 bases separated the two germline ends. Germline lookup yields CDR1 KGHSH and CDR2 LQKENI. The CDR3 extends over 15 amino acids. CDR3 DNA sequence: TGTGCCAGCTCACAAGGACAGAACCGGTACAATGAGCAGTTCTTC. Translation: CASSQGQNRYNEQFF.

The chain combines TRBV21-1 with TRBJ1-2; the table assigns TRBD1, which was not confirmed against the DNA. TRBV21-1 is designated a pseudogene. The CDR3 sequence is 14 residues long. CDR3 bases: TGTGCCAGTTCGACAGGGGGACGGGGCTATGGCTACACCTTC. Translating it yields CASSTGGRGYGYTF.

This clone occurred once. The V and J genes are TRBV4-3 and TRBJ1-1; TRBD1 matches 7 bases. The CDR3 spans 17 residues. Germline V gives CDR1 LGHNA, CDR2 YSLEER. J gave up 3 bases and V 4 bases, and 14 bases lay outside the gene matches. This CDR3 reads CASSPSISLTGHTEAFF. As DNA, the CDR3 is TGCGCCAGCAGCCCGTCAATTTCTCTGACAGGGCACACTGAAGCTTTCTTT.

The chain recombines TRBV12-3 or TRBV12-4 with TRBJ1-5; weak D call: TRBD1 (5 bases). This CDR3 spans 13 amino acids. Trimming shortened V by 6 bases and J by 4 bases, and 10 bases separated the two germline ends. The CDR3 reads CASRMTVNQPQHF. DNA of the CDR3: TGTGCCAGCAGAATGACAGTTAATCAGCCCCAGCATTTT.